This TCR beta chain was recovered during a study of T cell responses to AZD1222 COVID-19 vaccine. The table came from immunoSEQ multiplex PCR; TCRdb's copy has only in-frame clones and leaves some out. This table holds about 140,000 clones, 75% to 95% found once. Turning to this clone: Its specificity is unknown.

Study results and caveats: Across the whole spike, CD4 TCRs peaked at regions 160-218 and 743-854. Seropositive AZD1222 recipients at baseline numbered only six or seven. A mostly white British donor set with more females was recruited, and clonal diversity was possibly underestimated.

This TCR derives from an adult in good health. The sequencing here drew on peripheral blood, taken on day 0 of AZD1222 vaccination.

The chain's CDR3 is CASSRTDQETQYF. The CDR3 DNA reads TGTGCCAGCAGCCGGACAGACCAAGAGACCCAGTACTTC. V and J are TRBV6-5 and TRBJ2-5; the D gene is possibly TRBD1 (6 bases). Germline V CDR1 and CDR2: MNHEY, SVGAGI. Trimming shortened V by 6 bases and J by 0 bases, and 8 bases separated the two germline ends. The CDR3 runs to 13 residues.